A selection of T cell receptor beta chains follows, all from one sample in a study of CD8+ T cells in alopecia areata. The method was immunoSEQ multiplex PCR; TCRdb's version includes in-frame clones alone and lacks a portion of them. The table includes 170,000 or so clones, roughly 53% detected once. This specimen consisted of CD8+ T cells sorted from blood, obtained at week 24, from a patient treated with tofacitinib. The origin of the receptors is a human donor with alopecia areata. Each CDR3 is given with its conserved first and last residue.

j_call cdr3_length v_call cdr3_aa
TRBJ2-1 13 TRBV30 CAWSVLNSNEQFF
TRBJ2-6 14 TRBV7-9 CASSPDFGANVLTF
TRBJ1-2 13 TRBV13 CASSSGQVEGYTF
TRBJ1-5 12 TRBV29-1 CSVEDPLGQQHF
TRBJ2-3 12 TRBV9 CASSAQPDTQYF
TRBJ1-5 11 TRBV29-1 CSVELNQAQHF
TRBJ1-1 12 TRBV7-9 CASSLGLAEAFF
TRBJ2-5 13 TRBV9 CASSVVDSETQYF
TRBJ2-7 12 TRBV5-6 CASSGPPFRQYF
TRBJ1-2 12 TRBV29-1 CSVDGTGGGYTF
TRBJ1-1 15 TRBV14 CASSPGQGRVTEAFF
TRBJ1-1 15 TRBV5-1 CASSLSSAGGTEAFF
TRBJ1-2 13 TRBV5-6 CASSFGRDYGYTF
TRBJ2-7 15 TRBV4-1 CASSQGTGGEYEQYF
TRBJ1-2 13 TRBV4-1 CASSRDGVYGYTF
TRBJ2-7 14 TRBV5-1 CASSLPASSYEQYF
TRBJ2-7 15 TRBV7-9 CASSLVFGPVYEQYF
TRBJ2-4 18 TRBV4-2 CASSLPFDRAVAKNIQYF
TRBJ2-5 15 TRBV5-4 CASSLADGCQETQYF
TRBJ1-2 13 TRBV14 CASSYLNNYGYTF
TRBJ2-7 13 TRBV29-1 CSVEGDSSYEQYF
TRBJ2-5 16 TRBV4-1 CASSQSLTGRQETQYF
TRBJ2-7 14 TRBV15 CATSRVADSGEQYF
TRBJ1-1 16 TRBV13 CASSDPTQGLRTEAFF
TRBJ2-3 19 TRBV4-1 CASSQGNPGWSNGVGTQYF
TRBJ2-3 15 TRBV2 CASSLRTITEDTQYF
TRBJ1-2 15 TRBV27 CASSLFFGGWYGYTF
TRBJ2-7 14 TRBV25-1 CASSKGQGAREQYF
TRBJ1-2 15 TRBV29-1 CSAAGTGGHQGGYTF
TRBJ1-2 15 TRBV7-9 CASSPRQGGLYGYTF